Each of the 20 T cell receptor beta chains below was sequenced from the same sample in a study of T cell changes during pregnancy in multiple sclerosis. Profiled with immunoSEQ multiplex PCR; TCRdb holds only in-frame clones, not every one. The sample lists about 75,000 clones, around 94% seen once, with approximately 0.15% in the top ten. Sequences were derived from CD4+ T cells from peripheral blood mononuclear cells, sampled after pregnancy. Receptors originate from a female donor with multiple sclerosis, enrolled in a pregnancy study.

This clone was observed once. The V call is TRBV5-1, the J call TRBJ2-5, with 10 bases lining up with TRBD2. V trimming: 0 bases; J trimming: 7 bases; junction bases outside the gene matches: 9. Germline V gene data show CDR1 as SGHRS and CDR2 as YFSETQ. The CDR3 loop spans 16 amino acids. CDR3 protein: CASSLELAGKGGTQYF. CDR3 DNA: TGCGCCAGCAGCTTGGAACTAGCGGGAAAAGGGGGGACCCAGTACTTC.

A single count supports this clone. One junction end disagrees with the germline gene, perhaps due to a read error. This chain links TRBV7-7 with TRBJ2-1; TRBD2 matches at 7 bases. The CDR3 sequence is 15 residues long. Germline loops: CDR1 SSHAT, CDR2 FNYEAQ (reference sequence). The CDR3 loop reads CASSLGLDWANEQFF. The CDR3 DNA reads TGTGCTAGCAGCTTAGGACTAGATTGGGCAAATGAGCAGTTCTTC.

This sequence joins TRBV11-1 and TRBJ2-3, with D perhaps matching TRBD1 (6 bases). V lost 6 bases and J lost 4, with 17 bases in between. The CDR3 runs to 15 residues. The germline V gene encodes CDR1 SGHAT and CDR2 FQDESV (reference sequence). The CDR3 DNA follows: TGTGCCAGCAGATCTAGTCGGGACAAACCAGATACGCAGTATTTT. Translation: CASRSSRDKPDTQYF.

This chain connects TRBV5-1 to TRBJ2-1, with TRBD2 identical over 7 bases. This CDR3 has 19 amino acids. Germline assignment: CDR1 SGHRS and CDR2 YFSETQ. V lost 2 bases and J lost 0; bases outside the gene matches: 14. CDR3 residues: CASSFPNLSGWSSYNEQFF. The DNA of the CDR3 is TGCGCCAGCAGCTTCCCAAACCTTAGCGGGTGGAGCTCCTACAATGAGCAGTTCTTC.

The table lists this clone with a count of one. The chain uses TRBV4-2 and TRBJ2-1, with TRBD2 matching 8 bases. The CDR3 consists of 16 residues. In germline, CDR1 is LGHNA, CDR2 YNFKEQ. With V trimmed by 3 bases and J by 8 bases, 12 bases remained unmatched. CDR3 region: CASSQAGTRGVDEQFF. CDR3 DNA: TGTGCCAGCAGCCAGGCCGGGACTAGGGGGGTAGATGAGCAGTTCTTC.

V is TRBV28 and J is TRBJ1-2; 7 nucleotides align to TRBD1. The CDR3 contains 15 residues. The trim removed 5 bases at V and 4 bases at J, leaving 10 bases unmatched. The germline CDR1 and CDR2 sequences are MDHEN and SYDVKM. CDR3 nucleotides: TGTGCCAGCAGTCCCCAAGGAGGGGGCGGCTATGGCTACACCTTC. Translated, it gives CASSPQGGGGYGYTF.

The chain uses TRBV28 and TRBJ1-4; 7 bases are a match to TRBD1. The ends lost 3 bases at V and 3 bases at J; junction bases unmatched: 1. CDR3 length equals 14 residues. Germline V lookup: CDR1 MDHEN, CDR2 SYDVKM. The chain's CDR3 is CASSFTGANEKLFF. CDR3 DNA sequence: TGTGCCAGCAGTTTCACAGGGGCTAATGAAAAACTGTTTTTT.

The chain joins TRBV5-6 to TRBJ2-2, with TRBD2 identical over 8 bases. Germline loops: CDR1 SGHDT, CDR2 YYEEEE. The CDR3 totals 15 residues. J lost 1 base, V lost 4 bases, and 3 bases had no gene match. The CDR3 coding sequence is TGTGCCAGCAGCCAAGCGGGAGTGAACACCGGGGAGCTGTTTTTT. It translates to CASSQAGVNTGELFF.

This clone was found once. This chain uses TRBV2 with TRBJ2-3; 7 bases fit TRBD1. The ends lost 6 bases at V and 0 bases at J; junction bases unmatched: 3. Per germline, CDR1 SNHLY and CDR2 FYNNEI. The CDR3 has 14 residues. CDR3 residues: CASSAGGSTDTQYF. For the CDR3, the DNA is TGTGCCAGCAGCGCAGGGGGAAGCACAGATACGCAGTATTTT.

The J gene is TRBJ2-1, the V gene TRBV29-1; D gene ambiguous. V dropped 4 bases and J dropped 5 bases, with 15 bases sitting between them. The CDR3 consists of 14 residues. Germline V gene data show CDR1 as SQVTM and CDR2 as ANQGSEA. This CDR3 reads CSVVYRLANNEQFF. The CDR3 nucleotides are TGCAGCGTTGTATACCGACTCGCAAACAATGAGCAGTTCTTC.

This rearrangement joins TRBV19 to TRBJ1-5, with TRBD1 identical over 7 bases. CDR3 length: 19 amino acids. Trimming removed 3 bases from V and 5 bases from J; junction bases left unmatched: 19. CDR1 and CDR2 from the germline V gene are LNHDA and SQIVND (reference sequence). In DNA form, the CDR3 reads TGTGCCAGTAGTATCACGGACACAGGGGTTTCAGGGGTTTATCAGCCCCAGCATTTT. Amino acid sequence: CASSITDTGVSGVYQPQHF.

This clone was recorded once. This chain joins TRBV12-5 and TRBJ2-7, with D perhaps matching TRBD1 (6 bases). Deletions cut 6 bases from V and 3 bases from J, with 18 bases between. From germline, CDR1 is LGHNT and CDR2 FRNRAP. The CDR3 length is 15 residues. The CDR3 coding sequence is TGTGCTAGTGGCCCTCCCCCGGGACAAAGCTACGAGCAGTACTTC. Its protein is CASGPPPGQSYEQYF.

This chain's CDR3 is CASSPPAGLNTEAFF. CDR3 sequence (DNA): TGTGCCAGCTCACCACCGGCAGGGCTGAACACTGAAGCTTTCTTT. The chain has TRBV18 and TRBJ1-1; weak D call: TRBD1 (5 bases). Germline-derived CDR1 and CDR2 are KGHSH and LQKENI. The CDR3 totals 15 residues. The ends were cut back, 0 bases at V and 0 bases at J, with 8 bases in the middle.

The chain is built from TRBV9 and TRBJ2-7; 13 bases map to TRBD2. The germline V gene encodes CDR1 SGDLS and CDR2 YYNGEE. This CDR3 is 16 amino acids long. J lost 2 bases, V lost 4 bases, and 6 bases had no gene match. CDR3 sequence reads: CASSPRGTSGAYEQYF. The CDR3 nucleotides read TGTGCCAGCAGCCCGCGGGGGACTAGCGGGGCCTACGAGCAGTACTTC.

The CDR3 DNA is TGTGCCAGCAGCTTAGGGACATTTCAAGAGACCCAGTACTTC. Encoded protein: CASSLGTFQETQYF. The rearrangement joins TRBV7-2 to TRBJ2-5, with D possibly matching TRBD1 (5 bases). In germline, CDR1 is SGHTA, CDR2 FQGNSA. The CDR3 loop spans 14 amino acids. The V end lost 1 base, the J end lost 2 bases, and 8 bases lay between the germline ends. Full variable domain (remainder filled in from reference TRBV7-2 and TRBJ2-5): GAGVSQSPSNKVTEKGKDVELRCDPISGHTALYWYRQSLGQGLEFLIYFQGNSAPDKSGLPSDRFSAERTGGSVSTLTIQRTQQEDSAVYLCASSLGTFQETQYFGPGTRLLVL.

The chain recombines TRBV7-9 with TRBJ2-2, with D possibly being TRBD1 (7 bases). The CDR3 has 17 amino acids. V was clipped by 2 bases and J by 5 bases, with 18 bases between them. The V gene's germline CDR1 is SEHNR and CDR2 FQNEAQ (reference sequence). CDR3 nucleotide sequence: TGTGCCAGCAGCTTACGATCCGGGGCAGGGGGGACCGGGGAGCTGTTTTTT. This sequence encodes CASSLRSGAGGTGELFF.

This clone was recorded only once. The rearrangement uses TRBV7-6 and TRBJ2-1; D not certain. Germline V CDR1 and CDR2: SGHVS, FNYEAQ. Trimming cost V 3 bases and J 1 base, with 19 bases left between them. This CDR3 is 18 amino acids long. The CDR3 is CASSFLAVAFSSYNEQFF. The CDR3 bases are TGTGCCAGCAGCTTTTTGGCGGTGGCATTTAGTTCCTACAATGAGCAGTTCTTC.

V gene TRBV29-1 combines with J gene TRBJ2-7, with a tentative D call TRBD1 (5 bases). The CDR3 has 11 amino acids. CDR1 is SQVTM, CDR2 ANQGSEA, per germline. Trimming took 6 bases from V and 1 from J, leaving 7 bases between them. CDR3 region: CSVTGSYEQYF. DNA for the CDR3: TGCAGCGTAACAGGATCCTACGAGCAGTACTTC.

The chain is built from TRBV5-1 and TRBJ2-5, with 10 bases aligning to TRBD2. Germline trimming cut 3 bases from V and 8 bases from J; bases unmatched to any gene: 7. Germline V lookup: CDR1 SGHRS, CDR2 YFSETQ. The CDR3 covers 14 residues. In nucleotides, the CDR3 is TGCGCCAGCAGCTCACGGGGGACTAGCGAAACCCAGTACTTC. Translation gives CASSSRGTSETQYF.

CDR3 DNA: TGTGCCAGCAGCCAAGCCGGACAATCCCGGACCCAGTACTTC. This translates into CASSQAGQSRTQYF. This chain connects TRBV4-2 to TRBJ2-5; possible D gene TRBD1, 5 bases. The CDR3 consists of 14 residues. V dropped 1 base and J dropped 7 bases, with 13 bases sitting between them. Germline lookup yields CDR1 LGHNA and CDR2 YNFKEQ.